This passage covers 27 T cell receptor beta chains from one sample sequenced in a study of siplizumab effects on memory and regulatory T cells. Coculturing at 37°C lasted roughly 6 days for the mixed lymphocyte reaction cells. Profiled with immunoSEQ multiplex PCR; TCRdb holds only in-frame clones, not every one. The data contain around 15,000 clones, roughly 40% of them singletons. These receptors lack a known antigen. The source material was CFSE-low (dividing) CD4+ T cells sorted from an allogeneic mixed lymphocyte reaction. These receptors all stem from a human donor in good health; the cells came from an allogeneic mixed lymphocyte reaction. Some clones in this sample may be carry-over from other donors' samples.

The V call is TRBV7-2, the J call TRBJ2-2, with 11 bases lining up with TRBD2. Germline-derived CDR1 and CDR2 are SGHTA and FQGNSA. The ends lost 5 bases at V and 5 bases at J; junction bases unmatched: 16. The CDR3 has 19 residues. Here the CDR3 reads CASSPAGPKLAGATGELFF. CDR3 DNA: TGTGCCAGCAGCCCAGCAGGGCCGAAACTAGCGGGAGCTACCGGGGAGCTGTTTTTT. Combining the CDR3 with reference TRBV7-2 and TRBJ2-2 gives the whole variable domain GAGVSQSPSNKVTEKGKDVELRCDPISGHTALYWYRQSLGQGLEFLIYFQGNSAPDKSGLPSDRFSAERTGGSVSTLTIQRTQQEDSAVYLCASSPAGPKLAGATGELFFGEGSRLTVL.

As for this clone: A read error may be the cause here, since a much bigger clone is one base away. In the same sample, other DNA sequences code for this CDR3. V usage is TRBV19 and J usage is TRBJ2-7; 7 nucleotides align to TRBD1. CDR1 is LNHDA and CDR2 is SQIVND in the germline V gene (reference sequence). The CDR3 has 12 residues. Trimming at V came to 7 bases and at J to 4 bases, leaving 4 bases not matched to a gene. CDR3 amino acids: CASIGDSYEQYF. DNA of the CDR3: TGTGCCAGTATCGGGGACAGTTACGAGCAGTACTTC.

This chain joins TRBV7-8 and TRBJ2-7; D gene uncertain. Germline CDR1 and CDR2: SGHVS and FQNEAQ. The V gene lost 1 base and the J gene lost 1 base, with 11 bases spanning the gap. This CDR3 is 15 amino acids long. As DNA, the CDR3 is TGTGCCAGCAGCTTAGGACTTGATTCTTCCTACGAGCAGTACTTC. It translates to CASSLGLDSSYEQYF.

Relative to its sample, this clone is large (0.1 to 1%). CDR3 DNA sequence: TGTGCCAGCAGTTCGACAGGTTTGCACTATGGCTACACCTTC. As protein: CASSSTGLHYGYTF. The rearrangement links TRBV2 to TRBJ1-2, with a weak D call TRBD1 (6 bases). This CDR3 region has 14 residues. V was pared by 5 bases and J by 3 bases, with 13 bases between. Looked up from germline, CDR1 is SNHLY and CDR2 is FYNNEI.

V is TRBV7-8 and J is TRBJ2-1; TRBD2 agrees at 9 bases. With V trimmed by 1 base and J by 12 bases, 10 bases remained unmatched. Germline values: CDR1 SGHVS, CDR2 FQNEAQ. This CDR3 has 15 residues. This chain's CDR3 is CASSLELAGFMWQFF. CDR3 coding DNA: TGTGCCAGCAGCTTAGAACTAGCGGGCTTTATGTGGCAGTTCTTC. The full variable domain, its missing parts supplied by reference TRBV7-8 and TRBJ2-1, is GAGVSQSPRYKVAKRGQDVALRCDPISGHVSLFWYQQALGQGPEFLTYFQNEAQLDKSGLPSDRFFAERPEGSVSTLKIQRTQQEDSAVYLCASSLELAGFMWQFFGPGTRLTVL.

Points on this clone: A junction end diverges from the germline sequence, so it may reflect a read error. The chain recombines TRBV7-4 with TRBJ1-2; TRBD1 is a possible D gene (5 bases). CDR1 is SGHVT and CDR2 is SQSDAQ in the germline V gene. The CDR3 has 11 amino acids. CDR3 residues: CASSPGTGEAF. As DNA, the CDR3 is TGTGCCAGCAGCCCCGGGACCGGGGAGGCCTTC.

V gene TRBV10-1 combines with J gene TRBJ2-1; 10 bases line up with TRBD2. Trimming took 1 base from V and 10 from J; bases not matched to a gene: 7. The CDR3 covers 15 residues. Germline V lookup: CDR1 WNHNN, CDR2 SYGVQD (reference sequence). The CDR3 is CASSELGELAGEQFF. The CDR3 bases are TGCGCCAGCAGTGAGTTAGGCGAACTAGCGGGAGAGCAGTTCTTC.

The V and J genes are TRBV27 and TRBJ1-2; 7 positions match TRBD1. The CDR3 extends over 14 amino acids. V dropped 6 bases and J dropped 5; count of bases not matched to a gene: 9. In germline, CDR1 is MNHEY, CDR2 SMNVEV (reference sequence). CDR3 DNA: TGTGCCAGCAGACGACAGGGCACTCAATATGGCTACACCTTC. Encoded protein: CASRRQGTQYGYTF.

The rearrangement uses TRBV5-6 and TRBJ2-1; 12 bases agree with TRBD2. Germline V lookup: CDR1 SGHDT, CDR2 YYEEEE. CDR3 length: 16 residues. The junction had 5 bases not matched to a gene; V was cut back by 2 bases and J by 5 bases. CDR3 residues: CASSFELAGGNNEQFF. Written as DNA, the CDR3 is TGTGCCAGCAGCTTCGAACTAGCGGGAGGTAACAATGAGCAGTTCTTC.

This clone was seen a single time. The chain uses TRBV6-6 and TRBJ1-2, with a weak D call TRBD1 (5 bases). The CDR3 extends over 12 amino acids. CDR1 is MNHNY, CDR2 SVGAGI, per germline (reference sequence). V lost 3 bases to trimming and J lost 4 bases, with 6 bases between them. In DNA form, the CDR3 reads TGTGCCAGCAGTTATGACAGCTATGGCTACACCTTC. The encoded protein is CASSYDSYGYTF.

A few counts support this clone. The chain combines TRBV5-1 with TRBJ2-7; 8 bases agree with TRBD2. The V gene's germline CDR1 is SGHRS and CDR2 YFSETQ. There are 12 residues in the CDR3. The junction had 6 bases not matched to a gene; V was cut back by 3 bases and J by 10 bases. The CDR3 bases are TGCGCCAGCAGCTCCTATAGCGGGGACCAGTACTTC. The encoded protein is CASSSYSGDQYF.

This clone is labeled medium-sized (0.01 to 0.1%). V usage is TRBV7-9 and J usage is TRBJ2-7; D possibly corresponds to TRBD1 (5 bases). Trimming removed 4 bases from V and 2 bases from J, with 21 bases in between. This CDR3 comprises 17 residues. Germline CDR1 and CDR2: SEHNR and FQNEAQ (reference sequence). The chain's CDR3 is CASSSASRTLSPYEQYF. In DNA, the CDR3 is TGTGCCAGCAGCTCCGCGTCGAGGACACTATCCCCCTACGAGCAGTACTTC.

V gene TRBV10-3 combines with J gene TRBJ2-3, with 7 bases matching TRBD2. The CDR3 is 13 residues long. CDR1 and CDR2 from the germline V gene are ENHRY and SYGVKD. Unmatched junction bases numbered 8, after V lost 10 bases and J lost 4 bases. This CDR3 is CATGGGSSDTQYF. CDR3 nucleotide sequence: TGTGCCACCGGCGGCGGGAGTTCAGATACGCAGTATTTT.

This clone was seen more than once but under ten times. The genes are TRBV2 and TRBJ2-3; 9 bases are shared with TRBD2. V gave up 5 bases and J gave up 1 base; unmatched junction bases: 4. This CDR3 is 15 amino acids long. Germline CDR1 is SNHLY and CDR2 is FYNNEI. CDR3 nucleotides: TGTGCCAGCAGTCCCCGGACTAGCGGCACAGATACGCAGTATTTT. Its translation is CASSPRTSGTDTQYF.

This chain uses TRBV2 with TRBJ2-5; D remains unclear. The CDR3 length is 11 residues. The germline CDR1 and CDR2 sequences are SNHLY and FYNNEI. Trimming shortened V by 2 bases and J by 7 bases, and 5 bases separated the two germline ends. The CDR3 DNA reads TGTGCCAGCAGTGAACAGACGACCCAGTACTTC. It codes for CASSEQTTQYF.

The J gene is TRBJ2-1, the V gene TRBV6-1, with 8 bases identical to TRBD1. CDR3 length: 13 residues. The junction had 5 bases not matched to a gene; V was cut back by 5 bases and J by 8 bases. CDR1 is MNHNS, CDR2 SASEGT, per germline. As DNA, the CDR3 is TGTGCCAGCAGTTCGGGACAGGTCTATGAGCAGTTCTTC. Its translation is CASSSGQVYEQFF.

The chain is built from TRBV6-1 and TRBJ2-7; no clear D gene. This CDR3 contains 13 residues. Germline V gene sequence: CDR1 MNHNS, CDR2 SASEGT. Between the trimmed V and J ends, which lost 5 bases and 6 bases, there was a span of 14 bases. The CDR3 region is CASSTLEGSEQYF. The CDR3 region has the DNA TGTGCCAGCAGTACCCTTGAAGGGTCCGAGCAGTACTTC.

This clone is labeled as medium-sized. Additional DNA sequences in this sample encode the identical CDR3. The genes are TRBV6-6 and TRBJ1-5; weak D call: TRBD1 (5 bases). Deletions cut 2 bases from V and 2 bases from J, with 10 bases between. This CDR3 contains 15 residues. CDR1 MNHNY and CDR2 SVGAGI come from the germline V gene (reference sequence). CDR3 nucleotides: TGTGCCAGCAGTTACCTAGGGGCCGGCAATCAGCCCCAGCATTTT. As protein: CASSYLGAGNQPQHF.

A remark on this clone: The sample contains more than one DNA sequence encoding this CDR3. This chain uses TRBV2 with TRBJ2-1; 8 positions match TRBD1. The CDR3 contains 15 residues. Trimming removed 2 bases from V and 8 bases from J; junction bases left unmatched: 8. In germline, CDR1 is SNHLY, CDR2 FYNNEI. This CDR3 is CASSESSGGFYEQFF. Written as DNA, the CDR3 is TGTGCCAGCAGTGAAAGTTCAGGGGGCTTCTATGAGCAGTTCTTC. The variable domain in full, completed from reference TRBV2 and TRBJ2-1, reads EPEVTQTPSHQVTQMGQEVILRCVPISNHLYFYWYRQILGQKVEFLVSFYNNEISEKSEIFDDQFSVERPDGSNFTLKIRSTKLEDSAMYFCASSESSGGFYEQFFGPGTRLTVL.

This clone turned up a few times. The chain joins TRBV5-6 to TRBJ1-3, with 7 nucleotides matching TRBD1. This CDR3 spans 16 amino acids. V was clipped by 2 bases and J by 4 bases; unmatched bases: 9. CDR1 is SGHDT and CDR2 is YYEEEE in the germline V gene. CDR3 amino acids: CASSFYGTVVGNTIYF. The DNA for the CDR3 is TGTGCCAGCAGCTTTTACGGGACAGTGGTGGGAAACACCATATATTTT.

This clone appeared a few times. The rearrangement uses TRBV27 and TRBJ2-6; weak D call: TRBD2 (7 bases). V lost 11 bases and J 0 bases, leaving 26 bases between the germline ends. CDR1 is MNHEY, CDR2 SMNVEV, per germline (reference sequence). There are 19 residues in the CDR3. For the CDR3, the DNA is TGTGCCGCCTTACCTTGGGGGGGCACCTTCTGCTCTGGGGCCAACGTCCTGACTTTC. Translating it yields CAALPWGGTFCSGANVLTF.

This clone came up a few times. Here the CDR3 reads CASSEAGVWTDTQYF. Written as DNA, the CDR3 is TGTGCCAGTAGTGAGGCGGGAGTTTGGACAGATACGCAGTATTTT. This chain uses TRBV19 with TRBJ2-3; the match to TRBD2 covers 7 bases. Germline assignment: CDR1 LNHDA and CDR2 SQIVND (reference sequence). The CDR3 has 15 residues. V shed 5 bases and J 3 bases; nucleotides not matched to a gene: 8.

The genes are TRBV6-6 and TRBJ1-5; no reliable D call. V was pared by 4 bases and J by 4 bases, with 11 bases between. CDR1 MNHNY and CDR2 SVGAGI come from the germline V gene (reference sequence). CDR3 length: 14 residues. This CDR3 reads CASSLARSNQPQHF. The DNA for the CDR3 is TGTGCCAGCAGTTTGGCCAGGAGTAATCAGCCCCAGCATTTT.

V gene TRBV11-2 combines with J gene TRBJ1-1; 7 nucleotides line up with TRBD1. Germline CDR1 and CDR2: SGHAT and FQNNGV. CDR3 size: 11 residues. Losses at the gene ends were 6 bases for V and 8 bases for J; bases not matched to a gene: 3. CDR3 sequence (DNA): TGTGCCAGCAGGGGGACAGTGGAAGCTTTCTTT. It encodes CASRGTVEAFF.

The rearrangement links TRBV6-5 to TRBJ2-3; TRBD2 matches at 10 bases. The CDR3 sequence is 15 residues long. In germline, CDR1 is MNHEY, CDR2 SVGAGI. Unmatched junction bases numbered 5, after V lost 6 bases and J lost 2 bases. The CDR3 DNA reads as TGTGCCAGCAGAACACTAGCGGGGACCACAGATACGCAGTATTTT. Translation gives CASRTLAGTTDTQYF.

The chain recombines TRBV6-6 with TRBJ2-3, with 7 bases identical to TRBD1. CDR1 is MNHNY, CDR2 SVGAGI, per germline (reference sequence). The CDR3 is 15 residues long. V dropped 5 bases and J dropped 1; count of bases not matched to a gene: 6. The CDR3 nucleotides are TGTGCCAGCAGTCAGCTCGGGACAGGCACAGATACGCAGTATTTT. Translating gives CASSQLGTGTDTQYF.

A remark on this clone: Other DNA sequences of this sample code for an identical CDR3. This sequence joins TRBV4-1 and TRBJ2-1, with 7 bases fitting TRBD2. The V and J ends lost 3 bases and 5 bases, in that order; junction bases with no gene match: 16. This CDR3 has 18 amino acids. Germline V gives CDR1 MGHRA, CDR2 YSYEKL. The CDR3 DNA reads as TGCGCCAGCAGCCAGGAGGGGATTTGGACTAGTGGGGACAATGAGCAGTTCTTC. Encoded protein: CASSQEGIWTSGDNEQFF.